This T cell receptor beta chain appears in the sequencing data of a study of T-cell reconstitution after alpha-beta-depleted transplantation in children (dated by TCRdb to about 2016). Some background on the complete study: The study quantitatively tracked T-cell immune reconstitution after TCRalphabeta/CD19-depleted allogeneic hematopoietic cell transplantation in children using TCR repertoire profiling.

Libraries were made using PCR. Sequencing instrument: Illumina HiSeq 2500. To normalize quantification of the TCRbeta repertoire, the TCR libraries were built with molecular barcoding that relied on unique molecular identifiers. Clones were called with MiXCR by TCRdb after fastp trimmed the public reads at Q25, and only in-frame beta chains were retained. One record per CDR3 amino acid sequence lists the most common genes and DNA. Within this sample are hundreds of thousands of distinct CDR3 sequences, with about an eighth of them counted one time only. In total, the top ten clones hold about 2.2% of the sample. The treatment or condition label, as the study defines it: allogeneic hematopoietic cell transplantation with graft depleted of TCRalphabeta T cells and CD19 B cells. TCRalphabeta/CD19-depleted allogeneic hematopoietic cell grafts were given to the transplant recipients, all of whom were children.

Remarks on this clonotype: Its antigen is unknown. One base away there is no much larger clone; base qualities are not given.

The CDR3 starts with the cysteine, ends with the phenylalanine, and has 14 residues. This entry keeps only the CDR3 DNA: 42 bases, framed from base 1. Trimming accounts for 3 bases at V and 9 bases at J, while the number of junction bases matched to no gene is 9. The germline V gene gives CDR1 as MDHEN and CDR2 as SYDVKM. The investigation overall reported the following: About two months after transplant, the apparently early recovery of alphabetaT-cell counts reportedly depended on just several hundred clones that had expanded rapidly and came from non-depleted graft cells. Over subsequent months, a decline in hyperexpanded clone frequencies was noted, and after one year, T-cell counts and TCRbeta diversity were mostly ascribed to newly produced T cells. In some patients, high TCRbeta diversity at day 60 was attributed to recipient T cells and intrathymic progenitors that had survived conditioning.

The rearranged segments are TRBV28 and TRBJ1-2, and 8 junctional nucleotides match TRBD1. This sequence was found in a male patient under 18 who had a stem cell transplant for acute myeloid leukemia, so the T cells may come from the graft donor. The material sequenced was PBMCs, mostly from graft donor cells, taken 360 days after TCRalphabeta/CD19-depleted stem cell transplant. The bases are TGTGCCAGCAGTTTCCCCGGACAGGGACCCAGCTACACCTTC. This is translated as CASSFPGQGPSYTF.